Sequencing of this T cell receptor beta chain was carried out in a study of blood T cells in healthy people across ages. All donors came from Russia, were Caucasian and healthy, and spanned ages about 6 to 90. A minimum of 7 million PBMCs was isolated per sample. Combining a sample-barcoded 5' primer with a J-beta primer mix, a second PCR ran for 7 to 11 cycles. One entry per CDR3 protein, called by TCRdb with MiXCR from the 5' RACE reads. The sample lists over 1,300,000 distinct CDR3 sequences, roughly 59% occurring once. V trimming: 5 bases; J trimming: 6 bases; junction bases outside the gene matches: 4. This CDR3 comprises 14 residues.

Sequencing was carried out using blood. This sequence was found in a man younger than 35 in good health. The rearrangement uses TRBV12-3 or TRBV12-4 and TRBJ1-5; TRBD1 matches 10 bases. This CDR3 reads CASSRQGARQPQHF. Written as DNA, the CDR3 is TGTGCCAGCAGTAGACAGGGGGCTCGTCAGCCCCAGCATTTT.